The 19 T cell receptor beta chains below were found in one sample sequenced in a study of blood T cell repertoires in COVID-19. Generated by immunoSEQ multiplex PCR, the TCRdb table keeps only in-frame clones and is missing some. The table records some 86,000 clones, roughly 88% of them present only once. The sequencing input was peripheral blood. The receptors originated from an elderly woman with active or convalescent COVID-19.

This chain joins TRBV3-1 (or the pseudogene TRBV3-2) and TRBJ1-2, with D hard to call. Trimming took off 0 bases at V and 4 bases at J, with 15 bases between the two ends. Germline values: CDR1 LGHDT, CDR2 YNNKEL (reference sequence). This CDR3 has 16 amino acids. The CDR3 is CASSQDGRFSIYGYTF. In nucleotides, the CDR3 is TGTGCCAGCAGCCAAGATGGGCGCTTTTCCATCTATGGCTACACCTTC.

The rearrangement uses TRBV28 and TRBJ2-5, with a tentative D call TRBD2 (6 bases). This CDR3 region has 14 residues. V lost 11 bases, J lost 7 bases, and 23 bases lay in between. CDR1 and CDR2 (germline): MDHEN, SYDVKM. The CDR3 is CAGASADPPGTQYF. The CDR3 DNA is TGTGCCGGGGCTAGCGCGGACCCACCAGGGACCCAGTACTTC.

This chain joins TRBV28 and TRBJ1-2; tentatively, D is TRBD1 (6 bases). This CDR3 region has 14 residues. V dropped 7 bases and J dropped 8 bases, with 20 bases sitting between them. From germline, CDR1 is MDHEN and CDR2 SYDVKM. The CDR3: CASIPGGSPMGYTF. Written as DNA, the CDR3 is TGTGCCAGCATCCCGGGGGGCAGCCCTATGGGCTACACCTTC.

The V gene is TRBV6-6, the J gene TRBJ1-2; 9 nucleotides agree with TRBD1. Per the germline V gene, CDR1 is MNHNY and CDR2 is SVGAGI (reference sequence). The CDR3 extends over 14 amino acids. With V trimmed by 6 bases and J by 5 bases, 7 bases remained unmatched. In DNA form, the CDR3 reads TGTGCCAGCAGCCTTACGACAGGGGGTTATGGCTACACCTTC. Its protein is CASSLTTGGYGYTF.

This CDR3 is CASSFRAGGFEQYF. DNA for the CDR3: TGTGCCAGCAGTTTCCGAGCGGGGGGCTTCGAGCAGTACTTC. The rearrangement links TRBV28 to TRBJ2-7; the match to TRBD2 covers 9 bases. This CDR3 contains 14 residues. The junction had 6 bases not matched to a gene; V was cut back by 3 bases and J by 6 bases. Germline V gene data show CDR1 as MDHEN and CDR2 as SYDVKM.

The genes are TRBV28 and TRBJ2-7; TRBD2 agrees at 9 bases. The CDR3 consists of 13 residues. Germline assignment: CDR1 MDHEN and CDR2 SYDVKM. Trimming cost V 4 bases and J 11 bases; bases outside gene matches: 9. CDR3 DNA sequence: TGTGCCAGCAGTTCCTCCAACCCTAGCGGGAAGTACTTC. This codes for CASSSSNPSGKYF. Full variable domain (rest looked up from reference TRBV28 and TRBJ2-7): DVKVTQSSRYLVKRTGEKVFLECVQDMDHENMFWYRQDPGLGLRLIYFSYDVKMKEKGDIPEGYSVSREKKERFSLILESASTNQTSMYLCASSSSNPSGKYFGPGTRLTVT.

Only one count was recorded for this clone. The J gene is TRBJ1-6, the V gene TRBV3-1 (or the pseudogene TRBV3-2); a possible D gene is TRBD1 (5 bases). The length of the CDR3 is 16 residues. Trimming cost V 2 bases and J 10 bases, with 18 bases left between them. Germline CDR1 reads LGHDT; CDR2 reads YNNKEL (reference sequence). The CDR3 bases are TGTGCCAGCAGCCAAAATTGGGGGGGGAGGGCATCACCCCTCCACTTT. Translation: CASSQNWGGRASPLHF.

The chain is built from TRBV7-6 and TRBJ2-3, with 7 bases fitting TRBD1. The V segment lost 5 bases and the J segment 5 bases; nucleotides outside the gene matches: 7. Germline lookup yields CDR1 SGHVS and CDR2 FNYEAQ. The CDR3 is 14 amino acids. CDR3 DNA: TGTGCCAGCAGCGCCGGGACAGACAGAGATACGCAGTATTTT. It specifies CASSAGTDRDTQYF.

The genes are TRBV28 and TRBJ2-1, with TRBD1 matching over 8 bases. There are 15 residues in the CDR3. V lost 5 bases, J lost 10 bases, and 13 bases stayed unmatched. Germline V lookup: CDR1 MDHEN, CDR2 SYDVKM. The CDR3 DNA reads as TGTGCCAGCAGTCCCCTGGGACAGGTTCTTTGGGAGCAGTTCTTC. This sequence encodes CASSPLGQVLWEQFF.

V and J are TRBV7-9 and TRBJ2-5; 12 positions match TRBD2. The CDR3 totals 15 residues. Losses at the gene ends were 3 bases for V and 5 bases for J; bases not matched to a gene: 4. Germline CDR1 SEHNR, CDR2 FQNEAQ (reference sequence). This CDR3 is CASSLGTSGRETQYF. The DNA for the CDR3 is TGTGCCAGCAGCTTGGGTACTAGCGGGAGGGAGACCCAGTACTTC.

The chain uses TRBV10-2 and TRBJ2-1; 9 bases match TRBD2. Trimming took 0 bases from V and 7 from J; bases not matched to a gene: 10. The CDR3 extends over 17 amino acids. CDR1 and CDR2 from the germline V gene are WSHSY and SAAADI. The CDR3 here is CASSESLPAGGRNEQFF. CDR3 DNA sequence: TGCGCCAGCAGTGAGTCTCTTCCGGCGGGGGGGAGGAATGAGCAGTTCTTC.

V usage is TRBV11-2 and J usage is TRBJ2-7, with 12 bases identical to TRBD2. The CDR3 contains 16 residues. Germline V gene data show CDR1 as SGHAT and CDR2 as FQNNGV. Unmatched junction bases numbered 10, after V lost 3 bases and J lost 7 bases. The CDR3 DNA reads TGTGCCAGCAGCTTGACTAGCGGGAGATTAACGGAAGAGCAGTACTTC. Its protein product is CASSLTSGRLTEEQYF.

The rearrangement uses TRBV28 and TRBJ1-4; D is undetermined. Trimming stripped 3 bases from V and 5 bases from J, with 10 bases between. CDR1 MDHEN and CDR2 SYDVKM come from the germline V gene. This CDR3 spans 14 amino acids. This CDR3 reads CASSFRSGNEKLFF. In nucleotides, the CDR3 is TGTGCCAGCAGTTTCCGCAGCGGGAATGAAAAACTGTTTTTT.

V usage is TRBV5-1 and J usage is TRBJ2-2; no definite D call. This CDR3 is 14 amino acids long. Germline CDR1 is SGHRS and CDR2 is YFSETQ. CDR3 region: CATQFTPDTGELFF. The CDR3 DNA reads as TGCGCGACTCAGTTCACACCTGACACCGGGGAGCTGTTTTTT.

This clone was seen once. The chain couples TRBV6-5 to TRBJ2-7; D is possibly TRBD2 (6 bases). Between the trimmed V and J ends, which lost 6 bases and 3 bases, there was a span of 18 bases. Germline CDR1 and CDR2: MNHEY and SVGAGI. CDR3 size: 15 residues. The CDR3 nucleotides are TGTGCCAGCAGCCGACAGCTAGCGCCCCGCTACGAGCAGTACTTC. Translated, it gives CASSRQLAPRYEQYF.

The chain joins TRBV7-3 to TRBJ2-1; D gene ambiguous. The germline V gene encodes CDR1 SGHTA and CDR2 FQGTGA. Trimming shortened V by 2 bases and J by 5 bases, and 10 bases separated the two germline ends. The CDR3 has 14 amino acids. The CDR3 nucleotides are TGTGCCAGCAGCTTAGAGGCTCACGACAATGAGCAGTTCTTC. This translates into CASSLEAHDNEQFF.

V is TRBV5-1 and J is TRBJ1-1; D call uncertain. The CDR3 sequence is 14 residues long. The V end was cut by 1 base, the J end by 3 bases, with 10 bases between. In germline, CDR1 is SGHRS, CDR2 YFSETQ. The CDR3 DNA reads as TGCGCCAGCAGCTTGACGGGAGGTGACACTGAAGCTTTCTTT. Encoded protein: CASSLTGGDTEAFF.

The V and J genes are TRBV5-1 and TRBJ1-4, with D unclear. The V gene's germline CDR1 is SGHRS and CDR2 YFSETQ. V was pared by 0 bases and J by 8 bases, with 14 bases between. The length of the CDR3 is 15 residues. CDR3 residues: CASSLGTSGVEKLFF. CDR3 nucleotide sequence: TGCGCCAGCAGCTTGGGGACGTCGGGAGTCGAAAAACTGTTTTTT.

This clone was observed a few times. The rearrangement joins TRBV5-1 to TRBJ2-3; TRBD2 might be the D (5 bases). This CDR3 spans 15 amino acids. Trimming stripped 3 bases from V and 1 base from J, with 12 bases between. Looked up from germline, CDR1 is SGHRS and CDR2 is YFSETQ. CDR3 nucleotides: TGCGCCAGCAGCTCGCCCGGAGGTGGCACAGATACGCAGTATTTT. The encoded protein is CASSSPGGGTDTQYF.